This T cell receptor (beta chain) is drawn from a study of blood T cell repertoires in COVID-19. Study-wide context: From the United States, Italy and Spain came samples of acute and convalescent COVID-19. In each case, the material was cDNA or gDNA derived from T cells, B-cell-depleted T cells, or PBMCs.

How the authors handled the data: Cell counts per sample came from amplifying reference gene primers. Sequencing was performed with immunoSEQ multiplex PCR; in TCRdb, only in-frame clones are kept and a portion is missing. That table is the source of V, J and clone size, and D and trimming were worked out from the DNA. Seen here are 300,000 to 350,000 clones, roughly 86% observed once, and the top ten hold around 9%. Cohorts were determined from participant-reported clinical history. Sample: PBMCs or T cells enriched from blood (not recorded which). This receptor was obtained from a woman aged 18 to 35 who had recovered from COVID-19.

The chain's CDR3 is CASSLSQGGLEQYF. CDR3 DNA: TGCGCCAGCAGCTTGTCACAGGGGGGCCTCGAGCAGTACTTC. The chain has TRBV5-1 and TRBJ2-7, with 8 positions matching TRBD1. Germline V gene lookup returns CDR1 SGHRS and CDR2 YFSETQ. Trimming removed 1 base from V and 6 bases from J; junction bases left unmatched: 6. CDR3 size: 14 residues.